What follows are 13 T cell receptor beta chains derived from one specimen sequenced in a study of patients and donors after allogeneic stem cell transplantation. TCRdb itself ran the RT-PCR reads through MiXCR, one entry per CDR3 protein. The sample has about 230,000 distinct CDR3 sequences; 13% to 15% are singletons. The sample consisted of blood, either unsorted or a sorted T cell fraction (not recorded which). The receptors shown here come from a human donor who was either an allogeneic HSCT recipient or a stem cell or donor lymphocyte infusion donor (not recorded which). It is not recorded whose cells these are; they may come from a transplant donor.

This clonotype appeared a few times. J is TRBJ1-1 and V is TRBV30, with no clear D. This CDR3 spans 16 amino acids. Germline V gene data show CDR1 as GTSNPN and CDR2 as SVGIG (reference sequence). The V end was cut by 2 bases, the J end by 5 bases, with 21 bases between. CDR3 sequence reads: CAWSNRRAGSSTEAFF. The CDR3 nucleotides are TGTGCCTGGAGTAATAGGCGGGCTGGGTCGTCAACTGAAGCTTTCTTT.

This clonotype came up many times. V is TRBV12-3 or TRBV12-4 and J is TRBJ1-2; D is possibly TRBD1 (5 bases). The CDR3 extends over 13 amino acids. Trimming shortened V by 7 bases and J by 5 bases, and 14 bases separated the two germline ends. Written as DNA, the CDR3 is TGTGCCAGCACCCCGGGGGGGAGTTATGGCTACACCTTC. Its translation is CASTPGGSYGYTF.

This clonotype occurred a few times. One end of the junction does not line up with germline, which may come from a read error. CDR3 in amino acids: CASSLAGGVDEQFF. CDR3 nucleotide sequence: TGTGCTAGCAGCTTAGCGGGGGGCGTCGATGAGCAGTTCTTC. V is TRBV7-7 and J is TRBJ2-1; 10 bases are shared with TRBD2. This CDR3 is built from 14 residues. Germline CDR1 is SSHAT and CDR2 is FNYEAQ (reference sequence).

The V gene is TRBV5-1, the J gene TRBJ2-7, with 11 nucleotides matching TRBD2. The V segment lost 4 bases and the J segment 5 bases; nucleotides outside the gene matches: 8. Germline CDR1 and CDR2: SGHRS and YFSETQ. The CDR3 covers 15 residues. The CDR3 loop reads CASSRNSGRADEQYF. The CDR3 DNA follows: TGCGCCAGCAGCCGAAATAGCGGGAGGGCCGACGAGCAGTACTTC.

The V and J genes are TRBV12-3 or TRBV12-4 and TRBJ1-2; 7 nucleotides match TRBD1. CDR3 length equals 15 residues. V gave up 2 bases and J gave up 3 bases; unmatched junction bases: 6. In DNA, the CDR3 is TGTGCCAGCAGTTTAAAGAAGGGGGCGCACTATGGCTACACCTTC. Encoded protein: CASSLKKGAHYGYTF.

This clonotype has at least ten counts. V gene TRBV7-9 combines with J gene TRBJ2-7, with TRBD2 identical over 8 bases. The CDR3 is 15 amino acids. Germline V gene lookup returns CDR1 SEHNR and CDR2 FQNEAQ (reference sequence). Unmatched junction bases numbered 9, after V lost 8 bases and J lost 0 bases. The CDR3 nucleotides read TGTGCCAGCCGATACAGCGGGGGTAACTCCTACGAGCAGTACTTC. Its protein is CASRYSGGNSYEQYF.

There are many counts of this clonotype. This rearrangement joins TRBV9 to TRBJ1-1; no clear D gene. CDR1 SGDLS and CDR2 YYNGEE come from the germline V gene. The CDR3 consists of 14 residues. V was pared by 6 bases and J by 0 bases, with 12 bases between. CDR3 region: CASNVNGMNTEAFF. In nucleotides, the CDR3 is TGTGCCAGCAACGTGAACGGAATGAACACTGAAGCTTTCTTT.

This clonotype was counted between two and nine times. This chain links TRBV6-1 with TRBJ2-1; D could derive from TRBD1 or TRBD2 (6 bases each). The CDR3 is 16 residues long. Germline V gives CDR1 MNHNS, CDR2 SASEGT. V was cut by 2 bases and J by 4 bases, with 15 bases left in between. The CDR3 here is CASSEISGARYNEQFF. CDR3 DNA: TGTGCCAGCAGTGAAATATCGGGGGCCCGGTACAATGAGCAGTTCTTC.

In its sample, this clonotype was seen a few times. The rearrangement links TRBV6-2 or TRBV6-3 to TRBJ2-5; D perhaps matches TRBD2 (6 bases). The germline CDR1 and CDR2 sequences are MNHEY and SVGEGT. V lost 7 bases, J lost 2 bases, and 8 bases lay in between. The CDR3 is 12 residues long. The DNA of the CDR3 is TGTGCCAGCACTGCGGGGCAAGAGACCCAGTACTTC. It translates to CASTAGQETQYF.

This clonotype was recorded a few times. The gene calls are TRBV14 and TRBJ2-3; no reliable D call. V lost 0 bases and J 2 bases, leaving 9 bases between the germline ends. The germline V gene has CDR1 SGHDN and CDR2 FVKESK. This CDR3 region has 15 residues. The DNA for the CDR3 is TGTGCCAGCAGCCAAGATCTTGGGAACACAGATACGCAGTATTTT. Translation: CASSQDLGNTDTQYF.

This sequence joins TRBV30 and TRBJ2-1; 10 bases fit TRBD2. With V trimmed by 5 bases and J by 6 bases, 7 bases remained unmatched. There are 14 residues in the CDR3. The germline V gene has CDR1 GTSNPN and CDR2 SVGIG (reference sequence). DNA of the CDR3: TGTGCCTGGTGGACTAGCGGAGCTGGCAATGAGCAGTTCTTC. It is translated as CAWWTSGAGNEQFF.

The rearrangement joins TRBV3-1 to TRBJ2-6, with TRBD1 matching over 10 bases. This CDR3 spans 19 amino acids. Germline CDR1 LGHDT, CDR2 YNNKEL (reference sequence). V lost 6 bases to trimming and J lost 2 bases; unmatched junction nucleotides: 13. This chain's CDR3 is CASRPKTGGLVTGANVLTF. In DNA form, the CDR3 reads TGTGCCAGCAGACCTAAGACAGGGGGCTTAGTTACTGGGGCCAACGTCCTGACTTTC. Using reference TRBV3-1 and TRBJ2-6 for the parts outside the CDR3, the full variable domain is DTAVSQTPKYLVTQMGNDKSIKCEQNLGHDTMYWYKQDSKKFLKIMFSYNNKELIINETVPNRFSPKSPDKAHLNLHINSLELGDSAVYFCASRPKTGGLVTGANVLTFGAGSRLTVL.

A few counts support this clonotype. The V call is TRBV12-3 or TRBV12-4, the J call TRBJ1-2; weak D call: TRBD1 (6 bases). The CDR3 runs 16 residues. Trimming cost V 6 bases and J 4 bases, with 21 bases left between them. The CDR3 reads CASSQSGGGHPYGYTF. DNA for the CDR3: TGTGCCAGCAGCCAAAGTGGGGGGGGCCACCCCTATGGCTACACCTTC.